This record covers a single T cell receptor beta chain. This specimen belongs to a study of CD8 T cells in Susac syndrome. Random hexamers served to reverse transcribe about 0.45 to 1 ug RNA. TCR beta CDR3 was amplified by immunoSEQ covering 54 Vbeta and 13 Jbeta. MiXCR, run by TCRdb on the immunoSEQ multiplex PCR reads, gives a single entry per CDR3 protein. The table has over 150,000 distinct CDR3 sequences, 80% to 95% seen once; the top ten hold around 0.09%. Blood CD8+ and CD4+ T cells underwent high-throughput TCR beta sequencing. The multiple sclerosis controls were treatment-naive patients, and their relapsing-remitting disease was stable or active. TEMRA cells were FACS-enriched and CD8+ and CD4+ T cells negatively isolated. The CDR3 runs 14 residues. Trimming cost V 2 bases and J 3 bases, with 7 bases left between them. Per the germline V gene, CDR1 is LGHNA and CDR2 is YSLEER.

The TCR originated in a human donor with multiple sclerosis. This chain connects TRBV4-3 to TRBJ2-2; maybe TRBD1 (5 bases). Material for sequencing was CD4+ T cells from PBMCs. This chain's CDR3 is CASSQLRDTGELFF. CDR3 sequence (DNA): TGCGCCAGCAGCCAACTCAGGGACACCGGGGAGCTGTTTTTT.